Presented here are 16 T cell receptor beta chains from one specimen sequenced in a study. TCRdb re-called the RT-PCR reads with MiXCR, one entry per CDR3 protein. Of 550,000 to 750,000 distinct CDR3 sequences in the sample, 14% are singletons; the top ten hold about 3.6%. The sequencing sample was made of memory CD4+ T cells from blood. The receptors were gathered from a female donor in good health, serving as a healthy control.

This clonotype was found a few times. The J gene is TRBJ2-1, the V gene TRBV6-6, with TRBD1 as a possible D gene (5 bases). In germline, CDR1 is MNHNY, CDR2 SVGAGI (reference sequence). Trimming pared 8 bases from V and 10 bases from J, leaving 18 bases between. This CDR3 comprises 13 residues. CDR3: CASSPLREGEQFF. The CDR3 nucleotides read TGTGCCAGCTCACCACTCAGGGAAGGAGAGCAGTTCTTC.

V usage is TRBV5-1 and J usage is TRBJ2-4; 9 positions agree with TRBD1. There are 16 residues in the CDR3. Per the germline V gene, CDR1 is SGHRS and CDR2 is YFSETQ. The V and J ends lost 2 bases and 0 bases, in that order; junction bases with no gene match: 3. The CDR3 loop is CASSLADRGAKNIQYF. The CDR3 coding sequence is TGCGCCAGCAGCTTAGCGGACAGGGGAGCCAAAAACATTCAGTACTTC.

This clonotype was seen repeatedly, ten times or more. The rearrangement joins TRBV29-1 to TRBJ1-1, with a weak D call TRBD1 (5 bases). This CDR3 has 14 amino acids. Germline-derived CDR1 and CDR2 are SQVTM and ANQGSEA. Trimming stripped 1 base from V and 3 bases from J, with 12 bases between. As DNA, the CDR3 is TGCAGCGTTGAAGTTCGGGACGGATACACTGAAGCTTTCTTT. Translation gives CSVEVRDGYTEAFF.

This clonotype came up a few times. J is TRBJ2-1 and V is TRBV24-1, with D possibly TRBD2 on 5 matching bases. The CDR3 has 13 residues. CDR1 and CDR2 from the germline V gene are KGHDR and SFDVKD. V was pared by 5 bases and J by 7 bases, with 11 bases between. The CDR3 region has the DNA TGTGCCACCAGTGCCCAAGGGAGTAATGAGCAGTTCTTC. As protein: CATSAQGSNEQFF.

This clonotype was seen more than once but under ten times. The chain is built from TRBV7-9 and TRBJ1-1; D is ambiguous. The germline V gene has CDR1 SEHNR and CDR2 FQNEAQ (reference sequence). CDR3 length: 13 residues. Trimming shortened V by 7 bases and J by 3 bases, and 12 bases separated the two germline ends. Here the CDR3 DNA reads TGTGCCAGCATCGGCGCATGGGACACTGAAGCTTTCTTT. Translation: CASIGAWDTEAFF. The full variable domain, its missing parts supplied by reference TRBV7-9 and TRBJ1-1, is DTGVSQNPRHKITKRGQNVTFRCDPISEHNRLYWYRQTLGQGPEFLTYFQNEAQLEKSRLLSDRFSAERPKGSFSTLEIQRTEQGDSAMYLCASIGAWDTEAFFGQGTRLTVV.

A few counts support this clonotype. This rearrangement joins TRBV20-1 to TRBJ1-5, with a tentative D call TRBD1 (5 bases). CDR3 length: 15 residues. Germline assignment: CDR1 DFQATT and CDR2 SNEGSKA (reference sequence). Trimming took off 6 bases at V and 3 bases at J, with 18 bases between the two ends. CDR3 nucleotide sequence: TGCAGTGCCAAGTTCTCGACAGTCCTCAATCAGCCCCAGCATTTT. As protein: CSAKFSTVLNQPQHF.

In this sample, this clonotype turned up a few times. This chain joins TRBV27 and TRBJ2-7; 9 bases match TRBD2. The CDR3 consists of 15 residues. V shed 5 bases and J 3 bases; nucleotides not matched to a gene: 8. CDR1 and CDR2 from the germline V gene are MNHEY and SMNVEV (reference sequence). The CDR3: CASSRLAGNLYEQYF. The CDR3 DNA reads TGTGCCAGCAGTCGTCTAGCGGGAAATCTCTACGAGCAGTACTTC.

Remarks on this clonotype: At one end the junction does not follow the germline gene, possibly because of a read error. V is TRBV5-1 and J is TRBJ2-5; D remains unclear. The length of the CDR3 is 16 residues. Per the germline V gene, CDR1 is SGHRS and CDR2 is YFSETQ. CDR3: CASTLGPVTNQETQYF. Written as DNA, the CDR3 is TGCGCCAGCACCTTGGGCCCCGTCACCAACCAAGAGACCCAGTACTTC.

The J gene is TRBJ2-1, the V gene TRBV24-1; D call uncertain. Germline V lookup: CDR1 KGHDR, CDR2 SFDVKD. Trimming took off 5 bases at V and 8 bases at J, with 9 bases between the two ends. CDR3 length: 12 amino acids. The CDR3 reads CATSGHSDEQFF. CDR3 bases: TGTGCCACCAGTGGCCACAGTGATGAGCAGTTCTTC.

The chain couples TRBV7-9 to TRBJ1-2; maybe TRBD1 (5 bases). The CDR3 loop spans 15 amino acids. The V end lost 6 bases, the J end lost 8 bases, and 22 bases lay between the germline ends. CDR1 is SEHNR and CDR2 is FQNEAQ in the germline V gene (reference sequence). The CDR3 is CASRFRQGSGGGYTF. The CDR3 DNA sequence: TGTGCCAGCAGATTTAGGCAGGGATCTGGAGGGGGCTACACCTTC.

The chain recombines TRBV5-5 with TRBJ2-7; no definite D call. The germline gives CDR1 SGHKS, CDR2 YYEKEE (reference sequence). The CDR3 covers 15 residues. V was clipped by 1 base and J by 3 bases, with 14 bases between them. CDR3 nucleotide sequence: TGTGCCAGCAGCTTGAGGTTGCTGCTCGGCTACGAGCAGTACTTC. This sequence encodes CASSLRLLLGYEQYF. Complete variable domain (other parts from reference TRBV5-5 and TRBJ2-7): DAGVTQSPTHLIKTRGQQVTLRCSPISGHKSVSWYQQVLGQGPQFIFQYYEKEERGRGNFPDRFSARQFPNYSSELNVNALLLGDSALYLCASSLRLLLGYEQYFGPGTRLTVT.

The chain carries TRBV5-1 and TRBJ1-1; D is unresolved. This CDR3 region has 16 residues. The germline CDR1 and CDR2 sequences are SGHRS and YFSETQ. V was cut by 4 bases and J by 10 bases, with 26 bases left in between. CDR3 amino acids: CASSALLAGVNRGAFF. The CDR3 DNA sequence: TGCGCCAGCAGCGCATTACTAGCGGGAGTGAACCGGGGAGCTTTCTTT.

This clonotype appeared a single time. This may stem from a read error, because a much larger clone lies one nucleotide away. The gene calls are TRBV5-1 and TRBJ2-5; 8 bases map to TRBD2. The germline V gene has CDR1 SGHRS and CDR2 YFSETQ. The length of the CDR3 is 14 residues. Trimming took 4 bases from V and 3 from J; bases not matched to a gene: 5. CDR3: CASSGGTREETQYF. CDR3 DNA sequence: TGCGCCAGCAGCGGCGGGACTAGGGAAGAGACCCAGTACTTC.

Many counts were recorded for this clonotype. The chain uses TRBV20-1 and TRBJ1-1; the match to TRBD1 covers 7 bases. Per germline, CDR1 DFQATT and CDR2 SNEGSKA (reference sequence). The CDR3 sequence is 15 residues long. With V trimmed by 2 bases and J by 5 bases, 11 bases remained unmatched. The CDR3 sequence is CSARPSTGHGTEAFF. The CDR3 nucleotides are TGCAGTGCTAGACCCTCGACAGGGCATGGGACTGAAGCTTTCTTT.

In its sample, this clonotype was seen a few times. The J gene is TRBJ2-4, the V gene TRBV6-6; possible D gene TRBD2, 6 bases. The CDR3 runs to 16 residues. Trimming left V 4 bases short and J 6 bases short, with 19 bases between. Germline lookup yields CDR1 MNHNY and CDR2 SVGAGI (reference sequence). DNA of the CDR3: TGTGCCAGCAGTTCCACGCGAGGGGTCGGGGGAAACATTCAGTACTTC. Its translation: CASSSTRGVGGNIQYF.

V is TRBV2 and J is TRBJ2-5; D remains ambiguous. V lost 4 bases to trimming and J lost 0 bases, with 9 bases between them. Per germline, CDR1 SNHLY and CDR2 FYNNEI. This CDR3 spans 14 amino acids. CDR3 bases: TGTGCCAGCAGTGCCGGGTGGCACCAAGAGACCCAGTACTTC. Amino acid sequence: CASSAGWHQETQYF.